This T cell receptor beta chain came from a study of response to subunit inactivated influenza vaccine. A word on this clonotype: No antigen is known for it.

In TCRdb, the RT-PCR reads were re-called with MiXCR into one record per CDR3 protein. Among some 600,000 distinct CDR3 sequences listed, 14% were seen once. Overall study results and limits: Authors suggested each seasonal flu vaccination may recruit only limited numbers of new T cells.

The length of the CDR3 is 15 residues. Trimming removed 7 bases from V and 3 bases from J, with 16 bases in between. CDR1 MDHEN and CDR2 SYDVKM come from the germline V gene. The source was PBMCs from blood, collected 14 days before vaccination. The clonotype comes from a man aged 50 or older who received an inactivated influenza vaccine. J is TRBJ1-5 and V is TRBV28; tentative D call: TRBD1 (5 bases). CDR3 region: CASNERDRANQPQHF. CDR3 coding DNA: TGTGCCAGCAACGAACGAGACAGAGCCAATCAGCCCCAGCATTTT.